The clone carrying this T cell receptor (beta chain) was seen just once. Its antigen is undetermined. Measured with immunoSEQ multiplex PCR; TCRdb has only the in-frame clones, and not every one. Of 73,000 or so clones listed, around 81% are singletons. The sample originates from a study of T cell responses to AZD1222 COVID-19 vaccine. Overall study findings and caveats: The donor group comprised mostly white British people and more females; the analysis possibly underestimated clonal diversity.

This CDR3 is built from 17 residues. The V gene's germline CDR1 is MNHEY and CDR2 SVGEGT. J gave up 2 bases and V 2 bases, and 9 bases lay outside the gene matches. The chain couples TRBV6-2 or TRBV6-3 to TRBJ2-5; 9 bases match TRBD2. This TCR derives from an adult who received the AZD1222 COVID-19 vaccine. The sequenced sample was peripheral blood, obtained 28 days after the second AZD1222 dose. CDR3 coding DNA: TGTGCCAGCAGTTACGAGCTAGCGGGACTACCTCAAGAGACCCAGTACTTC. It codes for CASSYELAGLPQETQYF.